A selection of T cell receptor beta chains follows, all from one sample in a study of cytomegalovirus exposure and HLA in healthy donors. Profiled with immunoSEQ multiplex PCR; TCRdb holds only in-frame clones, not every one. The sample records around 140,000 clones, around 9.7% being singletons. Sequenced input: PBMCs. The receptors stem from a man aged 45-60 years in good health and CMV-seronegative. Both conserved end residues are part of each CDR3.

TRBJ2-1	TRBV30	CAWRGDYHWHNEQFF
TRBJ2-7	TRBV5-1	CASSLEGSGSDEQYF
TRBJ1-4	TRBV30	CAWAGTGDEKLFF
TRBJ2-3	TRBV5-4	CASSFHRDTQYF
TRBJ2-7	TRBV6-5	CASSESDSLYEQYF
TRBJ2-7	TRBV25-1	CASSETPGGYEQYF
TRBJ2-3	TRBV10-3	CAISSTVGGTDTQYF
TRBJ1-5	TRBV6-1	CASSESSSYSNQPQHF
TRBJ2-3	TRBV7-9	CASSGRAGIPPGEDTQYF
TRBJ2-3	TRBV6-5	CASRRQGARDTQYF
TRBJ1-6	TRBV14	CASSQDTYNSPLHF
TRBJ1-2	TRBV6-1	CASSDVQGHGNYGYTF
TRBJ2-5	TRBV30	CAWTGTSSGGARETQYF
TRBJ2-5	TRBV7-8	CASSSGLAGQETQYF
TRBJ1-5	TRBV19	CASSITGGGNQPQHF
TRBJ2-2	TRBV30	CAVLRTTGELFF
TRBJ2-5	TRBV7-3	CASSLTSGLGETQYF
TRBJ1-1	TRBV19	CASRTTGINTEAFF
TRBJ2-5	TRBV7-3	CASSVSGGRETQYF
TRBJ1-4	TRBV28	CATHPQAYNEKLFF
TRBJ2-7	TRBV10-3	CAISDRAGGAGEQYF
TRBJ1-1	TRBV5-5	CASSHRAENTEAFF
TRBJ2-7	TRBV7-9	CASSLSGAVKAYEQYF
TRBJ1-1	TRBV19	CASSIGTANTEAFF
TRBJ2-1	TRBV30	CAWKRTSGRTNEQFF
TRBJ1-2	TRBV2	CASSARGQGNNYGYTF
TRBJ2-7	TRBV5-1	CASSLQASGGSGGSYEQYF
TRBJ2-3	TRBV2	CASIQRENADTQYF
TRBJ2-7	TRBV6-4	CASSGPNEQYF
TRBJ2-4	TRBV4-2	CASRGYKEGAKNIQYF
TRBJ2-2	TRBV5-1	CASSLPGLAGGSITGELFF
TRBJ2-2	TRBV7-2	CASSATSGGYTGELFF
TRBJ2-3	TRBV6-1	CASSELRTDTQYF
TRBJ2-7	TRBV11-2	CASSFPGQAYEQYF
TRBJ2-7	TRBV6-1	CTSKEGQYF
TRBJ2-7	TRBV29-1	CSVQGLGFEQYF
TRBJ2-3	TRBV7-6	CASSLGAGFSTDTQYF
TRBJ2-5	TRBV7-9	CASSFLDSKQETQYF
TRBJ1-6	TRBV6-5	CASRRLGNSPLHF
TRBJ2-1	TRBV30	CAWSPGGHNEQFF
TRBJ1-5	TRBV6-1	CASSLGGGQPQHF